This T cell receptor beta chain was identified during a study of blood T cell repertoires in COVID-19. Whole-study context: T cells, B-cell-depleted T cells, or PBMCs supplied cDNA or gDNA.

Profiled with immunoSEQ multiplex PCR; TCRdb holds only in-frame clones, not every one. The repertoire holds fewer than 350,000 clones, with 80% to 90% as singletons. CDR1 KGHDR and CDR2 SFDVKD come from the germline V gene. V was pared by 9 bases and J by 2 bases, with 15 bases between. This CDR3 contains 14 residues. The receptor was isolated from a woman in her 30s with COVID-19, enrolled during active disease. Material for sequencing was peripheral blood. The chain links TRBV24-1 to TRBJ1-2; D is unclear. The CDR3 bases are TGTGCCACCGCCCCCCCGGGAGTAAACTATGGCTACACCTTC. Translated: CATAPPGVNYGYTF.